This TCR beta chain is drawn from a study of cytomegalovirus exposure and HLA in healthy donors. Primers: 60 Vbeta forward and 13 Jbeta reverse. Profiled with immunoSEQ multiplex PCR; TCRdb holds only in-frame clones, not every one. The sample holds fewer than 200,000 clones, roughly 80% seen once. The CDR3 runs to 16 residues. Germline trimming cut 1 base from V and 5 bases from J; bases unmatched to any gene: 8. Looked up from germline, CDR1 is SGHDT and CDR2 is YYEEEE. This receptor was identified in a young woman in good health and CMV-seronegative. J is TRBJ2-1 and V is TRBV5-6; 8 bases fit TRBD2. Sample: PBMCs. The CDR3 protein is CASSLYRGGANNEQFF. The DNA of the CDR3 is TGTGCCAGCAGCTTGTACCGGGGGGGGGCGAACAATGAGCAGTTCTTC.